These 27 T cell receptor beta chains were sequenced from one sample in a study of cytomegalovirus exposure and HLA in healthy donors. PCR was performed using 60 Vbeta and 13 Jbeta primers. Profiled with immunoSEQ multiplex PCR; TCRdb holds only in-frame clones, not every one. The sample shows 150,000 to 200,000 clones, approximately 80% of them seen only once. The sequenced sample consisted of PBMCs. The receptor set was obtained from a man aged 50 or older in good health and CMV-seropositive.

This chain connects TRBV30 to TRBJ1-1, with 9 nucleotides matching TRBD1. Germline-derived CDR1 and CDR2 are GTSNPN and SVGIG (reference sequence). The CDR3 totals 12 residues. The V gene end was trimmed by 8 bases and the J gene end by 6 bases; junction bases not matched to a gene: 7. CDR3 sequence reads: CAVRDRESEAFF. CDR3 sequence (DNA): TGTGCCGTCCGGGACAGGGAGTCTGAAGCTTTCTTT.

The rearrangement joins TRBV7-8 to TRBJ1-5; possibly TRBD1 for D (5 bases). The CDR3 loop spans 14 amino acids. The ends were cut back, 1 base at V and 5 bases at J, with 9 bases in the middle. Germline lookup yields CDR1 SGHVS and CDR2 FQNEAQ. The chain's CDR3 is CASSLEGWDQPQHF. The DNA for the CDR3 is TGTGCCAGCAGCTTAGAGGGGTGGGATCAGCCCCAGCATTTT.

Comment on this clone: Its ends do not fully match the called genes, so a read error is possible. The chain recombines TRBV7-9 with TRBJ2-5; 11 positions agree with TRBD2. Per germline, CDR1 SEHNR and CDR2 FQNEAQ (reference sequence). The CDR3 extends over 16 amino acids. The CDR3 spells CSSSSLAGGPQETQYF. The CDR3 DNA is TGTTCCAGCAGCTCTTTAGCGGGGGGGCCTCAAGAGACCCAGTACTTC.

The sample holds one count of this clone. The chain links TRBV2 to TRBJ2-2; perhaps TRBD2 as D (5 bases). Per the germline V gene, CDR1 is SNHLY and CDR2 is FYNNEI. V lost 7 bases, J lost 0 bases, and 6 bases lay in between. The CDR3 consists of 13 residues. The CDR3 DNA sequence: TGTGCCAGCAAGCGGACGAACACCGGGGAGCTGTTTTTT. Protein product: CASKRTNTGELFF.

V gene TRBV29-1 combines with J gene TRBJ1-1; D perhaps matches TRBD1 (5 bases). The CDR3 loop spans 11 amino acids. The V end was cut by 6 bases, the J end by 5 bases, with 10 bases between. The germline V gene has CDR1 SQVTM and CDR2 ANQGSEA. The CDR3 region has the DNA TGCAGCGTGGGGAGGGGAACTGAAGCTTTCTTT. Its protein is CSVGRGTEAFF.

The V and J genes are TRBV13 and TRBJ2-5, with D unclear. V was pared by 4 bases and J by 1 base, with 7 bases between. The CDR3 totals 13 residues. Germline V gene lookup returns CDR1 PRHDT and CDR2 FYEKMQ (reference sequence). CDR3 region: CASSSLPQETQYF. The CDR3 DNA reads TGTGCCAGCAGCTCACTACCCCAAGAGACCCAGTACTTC.

The sample holds one count of this clone. The rearrangement links TRBV7-8 to TRBJ2-7; no firm D call. The length of the CDR3 is 12 residues. CDR1 is SGHVS and CDR2 is FQNEAQ in the germline V gene. V lost 1 base and J 3 bases, leaving 4 bases between the germline ends. The CDR3 region is CASSLDHYEQYF. The CDR3 bases are TGTGCCAGCAGCTTAGATCACTACGAGCAGTACTTC.

This rearrangement joins TRBV5-1 to TRBJ2-2; D not certain. This CDR3 is built from 15 residues. The V gene lost 1 base and the J gene lost 8 bases, with 15 bases spanning the gap. CDR1 SGHRS and CDR2 YFSETQ come from the germline V gene. The CDR3 nucleotides are TGCGCCAGCAGCTTGAAGTCTCCAAGTGCGGGGGAGCTGTTTTTT. This translates into CASSLKSPSAGELFF.

V usage is TRBV6-5 and J usage is TRBJ1-2; 10 positions match TRBD1. This CDR3 spans 14 amino acids. CDR1 and CDR2 (germline): MNHEY, SVGAGI. V shed 6 bases and J 5 bases; nucleotides not matched to a gene: 6. This CDR3 reads CASRRTGGGYGYTF. In DNA form, the CDR3 reads TGTGCCAGCAGACGGACAGGGGGAGGGTATGGCTACACCTTC.

The chain recombines TRBV29-1 with TRBJ2-7; 7 bases line up with TRBD1. V shed 6 bases, J shed 0 bases, and the junction held 5 bases outside the gene matches. The V gene's germline CDR1 is SQVTM and CDR2 ANQGSEA. This CDR3 has 13 residues. In DNA, the CDR3 is TGCAGCGTCGACAGGGACGGCTCCTACGAGCAGTACTTC. Translated, it gives CSVDRDGSYEQYF.

The V gene is TRBV19, the J gene TRBJ2-3; 9 nucleotides line up with TRBD2. Looked up from germline, CDR1 is LNHDA and CDR2 is SQIVND (reference sequence). The V segment lost 7 bases and the J segment 3 bases; nucleotides outside the gene matches: 5. CDR3 length equals 14 residues. The CDR3 sequence: CASTAGGPTDTQYF. DNA for the CDR3: TGTGCCAGTACGGCGGGAGGGCCGACAGATACGCAGTATTTT.

The V call is TRBV4-3, the J call TRBJ2-2; 8 nucleotides agree with TRBD1. This CDR3 is 14 amino acids long. The ends lost 6 bases at V and 3 bases at J; junction bases unmatched: 3. Looked up from germline, CDR1 is LGHNA and CDR2 is YSLEER. The CDR3 DNA reads as TGCGCCAGCAGTCAGGACAGGGACACCGGGGAGCTGTTTTTT. This sequence encodes CASSQDRDTGELFF.

This sequence joins TRBV27 and TRBJ2-1, with TRBD2 matching over 7 bases. Germline loops: CDR1 MNHEY, CDR2 SMNVEV (reference sequence). Germline trimming cut 4 bases from V and 6 bases from J; bases unmatched to any gene: 12. This CDR3 is 16 amino acids long. The CDR3 DNA follows: TGTGCCAGCAGTTCCGGGACTAACCTCCTGGGCAATGAGCAGTTCTTC. Residues: CASSSGTNLLGNEQFF.

The chain recombines TRBV5-4 with TRBJ2-7; 8 bases are a match to TRBD1. There are 15 residues in the CDR3. Germline lookup yields CDR1 SGHNT and CDR2 YYREEE (reference sequence). With V trimmed by 4 bases and J by 1 base, 7 bases remained unmatched. This CDR3 reads CASSQPTGASYEQYF. In DNA, the CDR3 is TGTGCCAGCAGCCAACCGACAGGGGCATCCTACGAGCAGTACTTC.

This clone was detected once. The chain uses TRBV6-5 and TRBJ1-1; possibly TRBD1 for D (5 bases). CDR1 and CDR2 from the germline V gene are MNHEY and SVGAGI. Trimming removed 10 bases at V and 2 bases at J, with 20 bases between. This CDR3 region has 15 residues. The DNA for the CDR3 is TGTGCCACCCGCGGGGGACGGGGAGCAAACACTGAAGCTTTCTTT. Protein: CATRGGRGANTEAFF.

This chain joins TRBV18 and TRBJ1-2; D call uncertain. Per germline, CDR1 KGHSH and CDR2 LQKENI. CDR3 size: 14 residues. V was trimmed by 0 bases and J by 4 bases, leaving 9 bases between them. CDR3 protein: CASSPPASRYGYTF. CDR3 in DNA: TGTGCCAGCTCACCACCGGCAAGTCGCTATGGCTACACCTTC.

V usage is TRBV13 and J usage is TRBJ2-7; TRBD2 might be the D (6 bases). CDR3 size: 12 residues. Germline V CDR1 and CDR2: PRHDT, FYEKMQ (reference sequence). Trimming pared 3 bases from V and 13 bases from J, leaving 16 bases between. The chain's CDR3 is CASSLGYGGLYF. CDR3 DNA: TGTGCCAGCAGCTTGGGATACGGGGGTCTCTACTTC.

The chain couples TRBV5-1 to TRBJ1-4, with D hard to call. CDR1 is SGHRS and CDR2 is YFSETQ in the germline V gene. Trimming cost V 5 bases and J 8 bases, with 19 bases left between them. The CDR3 consists of 15 residues. The CDR3 loop is CASRRSETGGEKLFF. DNA for the CDR3: TGCGCCAGCAGGCGATCGGAGACGGGAGGGGAAAAACTGTTTTTT.

This clone has just a few counts. This chain joins TRBV5-1 and TRBJ1-4, with unresolved D. Germline CDR1 and CDR2: SGHRS and YFSETQ. The CDR3 contains 13 residues. V dropped 5 bases and J dropped 8 bases, with 13 bases sitting between them. CDR3 region: CASRRRTGEKLFF. CDR3 in DNA: TGCGCCAGCAGGAGAAGAACGGGAGAAAAACTGTTTTTT.

The J gene is TRBJ1-2, the V gene TRBV5-4, with D maybe TRBD1 (6 bases). The germline gives CDR1 SGHNT, CDR2 YYREEE (reference sequence). The germline V and J ends were trimmed by 4 bases and 0 bases, with 13 bases remaining between them. The CDR3 runs to 15 residues. The CDR3 DNA reads TGTGCCAGCAGCATAGGACAGTTAGCTAACTATGGCTACACCTTC. Encoded protein: CASSIGQLANYGYTF.

In DNA form, the CDR3 reads TGTGCCAGCAGCGGGGGGACTAGCGGGTACACAGATACGCAGTATTTT. Encoded protein: CASSGGTSGYTDTQYF. The rearrangement joins TRBV5-6 to TRBJ2-3, with 12 nucleotides matching TRBD2. Germline V CDR1 and CDR2: SGHDT, YYEEEE. The CDR3 extends over 16 amino acids. V was clipped by 4 bases and J by 2 bases; unmatched bases: 5.

J is TRBJ1-1 and V is TRBV19; D gene uncertain. Trimming took 3 bases from V and 0 from J, leaving 11 bases between them. Germline V gives CDR1 LNHDA, CDR2 SQIVND (reference sequence). This CDR3 has 15 amino acids. In nucleotides, the CDR3 is TGTGCCAGTAGTATCGGCGGCAGCCTGAACACTGAAGCTTTCTTT. Translation: CASSIGGSLNTEAFF. Combining the CDR3 with reference TRBV19 and TRBJ1-1 gives the whole variable domain DGGITQSPKYLFRKEGQNVTLSCEQNLNHDAMYWYRQDPGQGLRLIYYSQIVNDFQKGDIAEGYSVSREKKESFPLTVTSAQKNPTAFYLCASSIGGSLNTEAFFGQGTRLTVV.

The chain combines TRBV6-1 with TRBJ1-1; D is unclear. V lost 0 bases, J lost 1 base, and 6 bases lay in between. Germline values: CDR1 MNHNS, CDR2 SASEGT. CDR3 size: 14 residues. In DNA form, the CDR3 reads TGTGCCAGCAGTGAAGCCGGTACGAACACTGAAGCTTTCTTT. The encoded protein is CASSEAGTNTEAFF.

The CDR3 DNA is TGTGCCAGCAGTTACTCGAACAGGGTGGACTATGGCTACACCTTC. It encodes CASSYSNRVDYGYTF. This chain joins TRBV6-5 and TRBJ1-2; D possibly corresponds to TRBD1 (6 bases). V was shortened by 0 bases and J by 3 bases, with 11 bases between the two germline ends. The CDR3 spans 15 residues. Germline CDR1 and CDR2: MNHEY and SVGAGI.

This chain connects TRBV15 to TRBJ2-3; tentatively, D is TRBD1 (5 bases). Between the trimmed V and J ends, which lost 6 bases and 5 bases, there was a span of 21 bases. The CDR3 consists of 16 residues. Looked up from germline, CDR1 is LNHNV and CDR2 is YYDKDF (reference sequence). CDR3 region: CATRVEFAARGDTQYF. The DNA for the CDR3 is TGTGCCACCAGAGTAGAGTTTGCCGCTAGGGGAGATACGCAGTATTTT.

V is TRBV6-1 and J is TRBJ2-1, with 14 bases that match TRBD2. Germline values: CDR1 MNHNS, CDR2 SASEGT. The junction had 7 bases not matched to a gene; V was cut back by 4 bases and J by 5 bases. This CDR3 spans 17 amino acids. The CDR3 DNA follows: TGTGCCAGCAGTGCTGGACTAGCGGGAGGCCTAAACAATGAGCAGTTCTTC. It codes for CASSAGLAGGLNNEQFF.

In DNA form, the CDR3 reads TGCGCCAGCAGAGAGGGAAGCACAGATACGCAGTATTTT. This encodes CASREGSTDTQYF. The chain has TRBV5-1 and TRBJ2-3; a weak D match, TRBD2 (5 bases). This CDR3 contains 13 residues. V lost 5 bases, J lost 0 bases, and 7 bases lay in between. Germline lookup yields CDR1 SGHRS and CDR2 YFSETQ.